The 5 T cell receptor beta chains below were found in one sample sequenced in a study of T cell responses to AZD1222 COVID-19 vaccine. Repertoires were generated with immunoSEQ multiplex PCR, while TCRdb's copy carries only in-frame clones and drops some. The repertoire holds roughly 180,000 clones, with about 90% as singletons. The specimen was peripheral blood, collected 28 days after the second AZD1222 dose. The receptors shown here come from an adult who received the AZD1222 COVID-19 vaccine.

V usage is TRBV27 and J usage is TRBJ2-1; perhaps TRBD2 as D (7 bases). Germline V gives CDR1 MNHEY, CDR2 SMNVEV (reference sequence). Trimming left V 3 bases short and J 6 bases short, with 12 bases between. The CDR3 is 14 amino acids. CDR3 loop: CASSFQGGGNEQFF. CDR3 nucleotides: TGTGCCAGCAGTTTTCAAGGGGGGGGCAATGAGCAGTTCTTC.

V is TRBV30 and J is TRBJ1-5; D unclear. Germline loops: CDR1 GTSNPN, CDR2 SVGIG (reference sequence). Between the trimmed V and J ends, which lost 3 bases and 9 bases, there was a span of 12 bases. The CDR3 sequence is 12 residues long. The CDR3 coding sequence is TGTGCCTGGAGACCAGAGAACGGGCCCCAGCATTTT. Encoded protein: CAWRPENGPQHF.

A remark on this clone: A junction boundary mismatches the germline segment, possibly from a read error. This chain uses TRBV5-6 with TRBJ1-2, with 10 bases matching TRBD1. CDR1 SGHDT and CDR2 YYEEEE come from the germline V gene. CDR3 length: 15 amino acids. The CDR3: CASSWRQGAGLGTPF. The CDR3 DNA reads as TGTGCCAGCAGTTGGAGACAGGGGGCGGGGCTCGGGACACCCTTC.

This clone appeared a single time. The J gene is TRBJ1-3, the V gene TRBV12-3 or TRBV12-4; D remains unclear. This CDR3 is built from 13 residues. V was clipped by 4 bases and J by 0 bases, with 4 bases between them. The CDR3 DNA sequence: TGTGCCAGCAGTTGGGGCTCTGGAAACACCATATATTTT. This encodes CASSWGSGNTIYF.

The chain has TRBV6-5 and TRBJ2-7; 7 bases align to TRBD1. Germline assignment: CDR1 MNHEY and CDR2 SVGAGI. V trimming: 3 bases; J trimming: 3 bases; junction bases outside the gene matches: 8. CDR3 size: 15 residues. The CDR3 here is CASSYDGTVDYEQYF. CDR3 sequence (DNA): TGTGCCAGCAGTTATGATGGGACAGTTGACTACGAGCAGTACTTC.